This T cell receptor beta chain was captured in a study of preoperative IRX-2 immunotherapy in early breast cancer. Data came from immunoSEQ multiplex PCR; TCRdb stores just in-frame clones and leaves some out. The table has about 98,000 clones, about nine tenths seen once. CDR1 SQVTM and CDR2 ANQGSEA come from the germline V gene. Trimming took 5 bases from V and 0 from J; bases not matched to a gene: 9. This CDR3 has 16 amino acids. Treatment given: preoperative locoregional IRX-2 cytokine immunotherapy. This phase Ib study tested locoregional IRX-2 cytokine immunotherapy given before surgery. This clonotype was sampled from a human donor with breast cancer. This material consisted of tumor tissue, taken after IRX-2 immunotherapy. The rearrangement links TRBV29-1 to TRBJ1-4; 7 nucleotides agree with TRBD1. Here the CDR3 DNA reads TGCAGCGTTCTTGGGACAGAAGATACAACTAATGAAAAACTGTTTTTT. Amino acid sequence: CSVLGTEDTTNEKLFF.